One and the same sample provided the 21 T cell receptor beta chains below, sequenced in a study of T cell responses to AZD1222 COVID-19 vaccine. Profiling relied on immunoSEQ multiplex PCR, and the TCRdb table lists in-frame clones only, not all of them. The sample lists roughly 120,000 clones, 70% to 90% occurring once. Sequenced here: peripheral blood, sampled on day 0 of MenACWY control vaccination. The receptors stem from an adult in good health.

The V call is TRBV7-2, the J call TRBJ2-7; tentatively, D is TRBD1 (5 bases). CDR3 length: 18 residues. The germline CDR1 and CDR2 sequences are SGHTA and FQGNSA. With 5 bases removed from V and 2 bases from J, the gap between germline ends came to 25 bases. The CDR3 DNA reads TGTGCCAGCAGCCCAGCCCCTGTGATAGGGGAAGAAACCTACGAGCAGTACTTC. Amino acids: CASSPAPVIGEETYEQYF.

The chain recombines TRBV7-8 with TRBJ2-1; 8 bases fit TRBD1. The CDR3 runs to 15 residues. Germline V gene data show CDR1 as SGHVS and CDR2 as FQNEAQ. With V trimmed by 3 bases and J by 4 bases, 5 bases remained unmatched. The CDR3 nucleotides are TGTGCCAGCAGCTTGGGGACAGGCCTTTACAATGAGCAGTTCTTC. The encoded protein is CASSLGTGLYNEQFF.

The chain employs TRBV4-2 and TRBJ1-6; maybe TRBD1 (5 bases). Germline V lookup: CDR1 LGHNA, CDR2 YNFKEQ. The CDR3 spans 14 residues. Trimming pared 6 bases from V and 9 bases from J, leaving 15 bases between. The CDR3 region has the DNA TGTGCCAGCAGAGAGGGACCCCGTGGTTCACCCCTCCACTTT. Protein sequence: CASREGPRGSPLHF.

The genes are TRBV28 and TRBJ2-5; 7 positions match TRBD1. Germline-derived CDR1 and CDR2 are MDHEN and SYDVKM. Losses at the gene ends were 3 bases for V and 1 base for J; bases not matched to a gene: 2. The CDR3 loop spans 14 amino acids. The CDR3 DNA sequence: TGTGCCAGCAGTTTCTACAGGGGCCAAGAGACCCAGTACTTC. It specifies CASSFYRGQETQYF.

V usage is TRBV12-3 or TRBV12-4 and J usage is TRBJ2-2; D ambiguous. Deletions cut 7 bases from V and 3 bases from J, with 9 bases between. CDR3 length: 13 amino acids. This CDR3 reads CASTSQDTGELFF. In DNA form, the CDR3 reads TGTGCCAGCACCAGCCAGGACACCGGGGAGCTGTTTTTT.

CDR3 loop: CASSSRQGGTDTQYF. CDR3 DNA: TGTGCCAGCAGCTCACGACAGGGTGGGACAGATACGCAGTATTTT. The rearrangement uses TRBV7-2 and TRBJ2-3; 7 bases map to TRBD1. Germline assignment: CDR1 SGHTA and CDR2 FQGNSA. V lost 4 bases to trimming and J lost 3 bases; unmatched junction nucleotides: 7. The CDR3 runs to 15 residues.

This chain joins TRBV29-1 and TRBJ2-1, with 8 bases matching TRBD2. The ends lost 8 bases at V and 2 bases at J; junction bases unmatched: 8. CDR3 length: 14 residues. The germline V gene encodes CDR1 SQVTM and CDR2 ANQGSEA. The CDR3 here is CSTRTSSTYNEQFF. As DNA, the CDR3 is TGCAGCACCAGGACTAGCAGTACCTACAATGAGCAGTTCTTC.

This clone occurred a few times. V gene TRBV10-3 combines with J gene TRBJ2-7; D is unclear. Germline V lookup: CDR1 ENHRY, CDR2 SYGVKD. The CDR3 is 16 residues long. With 0 bases removed from V and 2 bases from J, the gap between germline ends came to 14 bases. The CDR3 is CAISESHRSKPYEQYF. The CDR3 region has the DNA TGTGCCATCAGTGAGTCGCACCGTAGTAAGCCCTACGAGCAGTACTTC.

CDR3 loop: CASTHGVTQYF. CDR3 DNA: TGTGCCAGCACCCATGGGGTGACCCAGTACTTC. This chain joins TRBV12-3 or TRBV12-4 and TRBJ2-5; D call uncertain. V lost 7 bases to trimming and J lost 7 bases, with 10 bases between them. The CDR3 covers 11 residues.

This clone has more than one count but fewer than ten. The gene calls are TRBV28 and TRBJ2-2; 7 bases fit TRBD1. CDR3 length equals 14 residues. V shed 8 bases, J shed 3 bases, and the junction held 6 bases outside the gene matches. Germline V lookup: CDR1 MDHEN, CDR2 SYDVKM. The CDR3 region is CASYVQGDTGELFF. The CDR3 DNA is TGTGCCAGCTACGTCCAGGGGGACACCGGGGAGCTGTTTTTT.

CDR3 loop: CASRSRGSGVYEQYF. As DNA, the CDR3 is TGTGCCAGTAGAAGCCGGGGTTCTGGGGTCTACGAGCAGTACTTC. This sequence joins TRBV19 and TRBJ2-7, with D possibly TRBD2 on 5 matching bases. The CDR3 has 15 residues. Germline V lookup: CDR1 LNHDA, CDR2 SQIVND (reference sequence). V dropped 6 bases and J dropped 3 bases, with 18 bases sitting between them.

The chain recombines TRBV19 with TRBJ2-1, with 9 bases that match TRBD1. The length of the CDR3 is 15 residues. Trimming removed 2 bases from V and 5 bases from J; junction bases left unmatched: 4. Per the germline V gene, CDR1 is LNHDA and CDR2 is SQIVND (reference sequence). The CDR3 nucleotides read TGTGCCAGTAGTATAATAGGACAGGGGAACAATGAGCAGTTCTTC. Translation: CASSIIGQGNNEQFF.

J is TRBJ1-4 and V is TRBV6-1, with D unclear. Trimming shortened V by 4 bases and J by 0 bases, and 12 bases separated the two germline ends. This CDR3 spans 16 amino acids. Per germline, CDR1 MNHNS and CDR2 SASEGT. CDR3 nucleotides: TGTGCCAGCAGTGTTCCCCTCTATGCAACTAATGAAAAACTGTTTTTT. Protein sequence: CASSVPLYATNEKLFF.

The chain uses TRBV7-2 and TRBJ2-7, with 7 bases aligning to TRBD1. V was clipped by 0 bases and J by 2 bases; unmatched bases: 1. Germline CDR1 reads SGHTA; CDR2 reads FQGNSA. CDR3 length: 14 residues. The CDR3 protein is CASSLAGGPYEQYF. The CDR3 DNA reads TGTGCCAGCAGCTTAGCAGGGGGCCCCTACGAGCAGTACTTC.

The chain carries TRBV7-2 and TRBJ1-6, with no clear D. V was cut by 1 base and J by 4 bases, with 14 bases left in between. The CDR3 has 17 amino acids. Germline V CDR1 and CDR2: SGHTA, FQGNSA. The CDR3 nucleotides read TGTGCCAGCAGCTTAGGACCCCCGAGAGCTTATAATTCACCCCTCCACTTT. It translates to CASSLGPPRAYNSPLHF. The whole variable domain, remainder taken from reference TRBV7-2 and TRBJ1-6, is GAGVSQSPSNKVTEKGKDVELRCDPISGHTALYWYRQSLGQGLEFLIYFQGNSAPDKSGLPSDRFSAERTGGSVSTLTIQRTQQEDSAVYLCASSLGPPRAYNSPLHFGNGTRLTVT.

This clone has just a few counts. The genes are TRBV4-1 and TRBJ1-1, with D possibly being TRBD1 (6 bases). Germline V gene data show CDR1 as MGHRA and CDR2 as YSYEKL. V was shortened by 0 bases and J by 5 bases, with 16 bases between the two germline ends. This CDR3 contains 16 residues. The CDR3 loop reads CASSQDWGRGRTEAFF. The CDR3 coding sequence is TGCGCCAGCAGCCAAGATTGGGGCAGGGGTCGAACTGAAGCTTTCTTT.

The V gene is TRBV24-1, the J gene TRBJ1-1; D uncertain. The CDR3 has 13 amino acids. V shed 5 bases and J shed 0 bases, with 6 bases lying between them. Germline V gene data show CDR1 as KGHDR and CDR2 as SFDVKD. The CDR3 spells CATSVGLNTEAFF. In DNA, the CDR3 is TGTGCCACCAGTGTAGGGTTGAACACTGAAGCTTTCTTT.

The V and J genes are TRBV7-9 and TRBJ1-2; D gene ambiguous. Trimming took 5 bases from V and 7 from J, leaving 23 bases between them. CDR1 and CDR2 from the germline V gene are SEHNR and FQNEAQ (reference sequence). CDR3 length: 16 amino acids. The CDR3 DNA reads TGTGCCAGCAGCCTTTGGGGAGGGCGACAACTGGGTGGCTACACCTTC. Its protein product is CASSLWGGRQLGGYTF.

This sequence joins TRBV5-8 and TRBJ1-5, with 8 positions matching TRBD1. The CDR3 has 19 residues. From germline, CDR1 is SGHTS and CDR2 YDEGEE. J was trimmed by 0 bases and V by 3 bases; bases with no gene match: 14. CDR3 amino acids: CASSSTGQVFLNSNQPQHF. The DNA for the CDR3 is TGTGCCAGCAGCTCCACGGGACAGGTATTCTTAAATAGCAATCAGCCCCAGCATTTT.

This chain joins TRBV5-8 and TRBJ1-2; D remains unclear. The CDR3 loop spans 13 amino acids. Germline values: CDR1 SGHTS, CDR2 YDEGEE. V shed 2 bases and J shed 8 bases, with 13 bases lying between them. Written as DNA, the CDR3 is TGTGCCAGCAGCTTTGGTGCAACACGGGGCTACACCTTC. Amino acid sequence: CASSFGATRGYTF.

The J gene is TRBJ1-2, the V gene TRBV28; D not certain. V was trimmed by 10 bases and J by 0 bases, leaving 9 bases between them. The CDR3 is 12 residues long. From germline, CDR1 is MDHEN and CDR2 SYDVKM. The CDR3 reads CATKRPNYGYTF. In nucleotides, the CDR3 is TGTGCCACCAAGCGGCCTAACTATGGCTACACCTTC.